These 26 T cell receptor beta chains came from one sample sequenced in a study of blood T cell repertoires in COVID-19. Assay used: immunoSEQ multiplex PCR; TCRdb lists only in-frame clones, some missing. Of about 25,000 clones listed, 81% are singletons. Sequencing was carried out using peripheral blood. These receptors originate from a man aged 45-60 years with active or convalescent COVID-19.

The chain recombines TRBV6-1 with TRBJ1-6, with D unclear. Germline assignment: CDR1 MNHNS and CDR2 SASEGT. CDR3 length: 14 residues. Trimming took 1 base from V and 10 from J, leaving 11 bases between them. CDR3 in DNA: TGTGCCAGCAGTGAAGTAAGCGGCAAGTCACCCCTCCACTTT. Translating it yields CASSEVSGKSPLHF.

J is TRBJ2-1 and V is TRBV27, with TRBD1 matching 9 bases. The ends lost 6 bases at V and 2 bases at J; junction bases unmatched: 5. The CDR3 covers 15 residues. Germline V gene data show CDR1 as MNHEY and CDR2 as SMNVEV (reference sequence). The CDR3 spells CASSPDRGAYNEQFF. CDR3 sequence (DNA): TGTGCCAGCAGCCCTGACAGGGGGGCCTACAATGAGCAGTTCTTC.

V and J are TRBV6-5 and TRBJ1-2; tentatively, D is TRBD1 (6 bases). V shed 6 bases and J shed 4 bases, with 18 bases lying between them. The germline V gene encodes CDR1 MNHEY and CDR2 SVGAGI. CDR3 length: 15 amino acids. The CDR3 spells CASRGGGQLVYGYTF. The DNA for the CDR3 is TGTGCCAGCAGGGGAGGGGGACAATTGGTCTATGGCTACACCTTC.

To note about this clone: A read error may produce the germline difference seen at one junction end. This chain links TRBV11-3 with TRBJ1-1, with unresolved D. In germline, CDR1 is SGHNT, CDR2 YENEEA. CDR3 length: 11 amino acids. DNA for the CDR3: TGTGCCAGCAGCCCGAACAGTGAAGCTTTCTTT. Translating it yields CASSPNSEAFF. Looking up the rest from reference TRBV11-3 and TRBJ1-1 gives the full variable domain: EAGVVQSPRYKIIEKKQPVAFWCNPISGHNTLYWYLQNLGQGPELLIRYENEEAVDDSQLPKDRFSAERLKGVDSTLKIQPAELGDSAVYLCASSPNSEAFFGQGTRLTVV.

This clone is a singleton in its sample. The CDR3 region has the DNA TGCGCCAGCAGCTTGACAGGTTTACTAAATCAGCCCCAGCATTTT. This codes for CASSLTGLLNQPQHF. The V gene is TRBV5-1, the J gene TRBJ1-5; the D gene is possibly TRBD1 (5 bases). There are 15 residues in the CDR3. The germline V gene has CDR1 SGHRS and CDR2 YFSETQ. The V gene lost 1 base and the J gene lost 4 bases, with 12 bases spanning the gap.

This clone was found a few times. The chain combines TRBV7-2 with TRBJ2-1, with TRBD1 as a possible D gene (5 bases). V dropped 1 base and J dropped 10 bases, with 8 bases sitting between them. Per germline, CDR1 SGHTA and CDR2 FQGNSA. The CDR3 length is 12 residues. The CDR3: CASSLEWGEQFF. CDR3 nucleotides: TGTGCCAGCAGCTTAGAGTGGGGCGAGCAGTTCTTC.

The CDR3 sequence is CASSPQVVGGSGYTF. The CDR3 DNA reads as TGTGCCAGCAGCCCGCAAGTGGTAGGGGGCAGTGGCTACACCTTC. The V call is TRBV4-2, the J call TRBJ1-2, with TRBD1 matching 7 bases. CDR3 length: 15 residues. Unmatched junction bases numbered 12, after V lost 4 bases and J lost 7 bases. In germline, CDR1 is LGHNA, CDR2 YNFKEQ.

The V and J genes are TRBV19 and TRBJ2-7, with a possible D match to TRBD1 (6 bases). The V and J ends lost 1 base and 3 bases respectively, with 13 bases between them. Per germline, CDR1 LNHDA and CDR2 SQIVND (reference sequence). The CDR3 is 15 amino acids. CDR3: CASSIGSGEGYEQYF. The CDR3 DNA reads as TGTGCCAGTAGTATAGGCTCAGGGGAAGGCTACGAGCAGTACTTC.

This clone was observed once. Compared with germline, one end of the junction differs, possibly owing to a read error. The rearrangement uses TRBV7-7 and TRBJ2-5; 9 bases fit TRBD2. The germline V gene has CDR1 SSHAT and CDR2 FNYEAQ (reference sequence). This CDR3 is 16 amino acids long. In nucleotides, the CDR3 is TGTGCTAGCAGCTTAGCGGGGGCTAGCGGACAAGAGACCCAGTACTTC. Its protein is CASSLAGASGQETQYF.

This chain links TRBV11-2 with TRBJ2-1; D gene ambiguous. The CDR3 is 14 residues long. V lost 4 bases, J lost 3 bases, and 10 bases lay in between. Germline values: CDR1 SGHAT, CDR2 FQNNGV. The CDR3 reads CASSYRLDYNEQFF. DNA for the CDR3: TGTGCCAGCAGCTATCGACTCGACTACAATGAGCAGTTCTTC.

The chain couples TRBV6-2 or TRBV6-3 to TRBJ2-5, with unresolved D. Germline-derived CDR1 and CDR2 are MNHEY and SVGEGT. The germline V and J ends were trimmed by 1 base and 7 bases, with 16 bases remaining between them. CDR3 length: 15 residues. The CDR3 DNA reads TGTGCCAGCAGTTACTTGGCTGCTAACCAGGCGACCCAGTACTTC. It codes for CASSYLAANQATQYF.

CDR3 protein: CASSPRTGGWDNEQFF. The CDR3 coding sequence is TGTGCCAGCAGCCCCCGGACAGGGGGCTGGGACAATGAGCAGTTCTTC. V is TRBV13 and J is TRBJ2-1, with 11 bases that match TRBD1. V lost 5 bases to trimming and J lost 5 bases; unmatched junction nucleotides: 8. The CDR3 is made up of 16 amino acids. The V gene's germline CDR1 is PRHDT and CDR2 FYEKMQ (reference sequence).

The rearrangement links TRBV7-9 to TRBJ2-6, with D perhaps matching TRBD2 (6 bases). Germline values: CDR1 SEHNR, CDR2 FQNEAQ (reference sequence). Trimming removed 4 bases from V and 3 bases from J, with 10 bases in between. This CDR3 has 15 amino acids. DNA of the CDR3: TGTGCCAGCAGCTCGCGGGGACTTGGGGCCAACGTCCTGACTTTC. Translation: CASSSRGLGANVLTF.

The genes are TRBV6-1 and TRBJ2-5, with D perhaps TRBD1 (7 bases). Germline V lookup: CDR1 MNHNS, CDR2 SASEGT. V was trimmed by 2 bases and J by 1 base, leaving 14 bases between them. CDR3 length equals 16 residues. The CDR3 loop is CASSERGRTGQETQYF. Written as DNA, the CDR3 is TGTGCCAGCAGTGAACGGGGGAGGACAGGCCAAGAGACCCAGTACTTC.

The table lists this clone with a count of one. This rearrangement joins TRBV24-1 to TRBJ2-3, with D possibly being TRBD2 (6 bases). CDR1 and CDR2 from the germline V gene are KGHDR and SFDVKD. The CDR3 loop spans 15 amino acids. The V end lost 4 bases, the J end lost 6 bases, and 16 bases lay between the germline ends. The CDR3 is CATSDASAIRDTQYF. Written as DNA, the CDR3 is TGTGCCACCAGTGACGCTAGCGCCATTAGGGATACGCAGTATTTT.

This clone was recorded a few times. The chain combines TRBV24-1 with TRBJ2-3, with a weak D call TRBD2 (6 bases). Germline V gene data show CDR1 as KGHDR and CDR2 as SFDVKD. V lost 1 base and J lost 0, with 10 bases in between. The CDR3 runs 16 residues. The CDR3 region has the DNA TGTGCCACCAGTGATTTTGGCGGGGAGAGCACAGATACGCAGTATTTT. It translates to CATSDFGGESTDTQYF.

This chain joins TRBV6-5 and TRBJ1-5; possible D gene TRBD1, 6 bases. This CDR3 contains 14 residues. Germline V gene data show CDR1 as MNHEY and CDR2 as SVGAGI. V lost 7 bases and J lost 5, with 15 bases in between. Here the CDR3 DNA reads TGTGCCAGCACCGAGTCGGGGGGCTATCAGCCCCAGCATTTT. It encodes CASTESGGYQPQHF.

The chain employs TRBV4-1 and TRBJ2-3; TRBD2 aligns across 8 bases. The CDR3 length is 14 residues. V lost 6 bases and J lost 4; bases outside the gene matches: 6. CDR1 is MGHRA and CDR2 is YSYEKL in the germline V gene. CDR3 in DNA: TGCGCCAGCAGTGCAGGGCGGGAGGCAGATACGCAGTATTTT. Protein sequence: CASSAGREADTQYF.

V and J are TRBV19 and TRBJ1-2, with D uncertain. The CDR3 sequence is 15 residues long. The germline CDR1 and CDR2 sequences are LNHDA and SQIVND (reference sequence). V shed 1 base and J shed 2 bases, with 11 bases lying between them. The CDR3 is CASSIGGRSNYGYTF. The CDR3 nucleotides are TGTGCCAGTAGTATAGGCGGGAGGAGCAACTATGGCTACACCTTC.

The chain has TRBV6-6 and TRBJ2-7; TRBD1 agrees at 10 bases. Germline lookup yields CDR1 MNHNY and CDR2 SVGAGI (reference sequence). There are 14 residues in the CDR3. J lost 4 bases, V lost 7 bases, and 7 bases had no gene match. In DNA form, the CDR3 reads TGTGCCAGCACCATGACAGGGGGCGCGTACGAGCAGTACTTC. Translating it yields CASTMTGGAYEQYF.

The V and J genes are TRBV7-3 and TRBJ2-7, with D maybe TRBD2 (6 bases). Between the trimmed V and J ends, which lost 5 bases and 5 bases, there was a span of 13 bases. Per germline, CDR1 SGHTA and CDR2 FQGTGA. This CDR3 contains 13 residues. CDR3 loop: CASSTRLGDEQYF. CDR3 DNA: TGTGCCAGCAGCACCCGACTAGGCGACGAGCAGTACTTC.

V gene TRBV2 combines with J gene TRBJ2-3; no definite D call. Trimming cost V 4 bases and J 10 bases, with 15 bases left between them. CDR1 SNHLY and CDR2 FYNNEI come from the germline V gene. This CDR3 contains 13 residues. In nucleotides, the CDR3 is TGTGCCAGCAGTGGGGCCGTCGGCAGCCCGCAGTATTTT. This codes for CASSGAVGSPQYF. Full variable domain (missing parts from reference TRBV2 and TRBJ2-3): EPEVTQTPSHQVTQMGQEVILRCVPISNHLYFYWYRQILGQKVEFLVSFYNNEISEKSEIFDDQFSVERPDGSNFTLKIRSTKLEDSAMYFCASSGAVGSPQYFGPGTRLTVL.

This rearrangement joins TRBV28 to TRBJ1-5; the D is unclear. V was clipped by 8 bases and J by 1 base, with 15 bases between them. Germline CDR1 reads MDHEN; CDR2 reads SYDVKM. The CDR3 sequence is 15 residues long. CDR3 nucleotides: TGTGCCAGCTGGGAGTCTCGGGTGAGCAATCAGCCCCAGCATTTT. This sequence encodes CASWESRVSNQPQHF.

This chain joins TRBV11-2 and TRBJ2-3, with a weak D call TRBD2 (5 bases). The CDR3 covers 14 residues. The V end lost 4 bases, the J end lost 3 bases, and 11 bases lay between the germline ends. The germline gives CDR1 SGHAT, CDR2 FQNNGV. The CDR3 nucleotides are TGTGCCAGCAGCTCATTGGGGAGTACAGATACGCAGTATTTT. It translates to CASSSLGSTDTQYF. Combining the CDR3 with reference TRBV11-2 and TRBJ2-3 gives the whole variable domain EAGVAQSPRYKIIEKRQSVAFWCNPISGHATLYWYQQILGQGPKLLIQFQNNGVVDDSQLPKDRFSAERLKGVDSTLKIQPAKLEDSAVYLCASSSLGSTDTQYFGPGTRLTVL.

The CDR3 nucleotides are TGTGCCAGTAGAGGGACAGGGGTCTACGAGCAGTACTTC. Its translation: CASRGTGVYEQYF. This rearrangement joins TRBV6-5 to TRBJ2-7; 10 bases match TRBD1. The CDR3 totals 13 residues. V lost 9 bases to trimming and J lost 3 bases; unmatched junction nucleotides: 5. Germline V gene lookup returns CDR1 MNHEY and CDR2 SVGAGI.

The sample holds one count of this clone. The genes are TRBV3-1 (or the pseudogene TRBV3-2) and TRBJ2-1; 7 bases line up with TRBD1. This CDR3 region has 15 residues. Germline loops: CDR1 LGHDT, CDR2 YNNKEL (reference sequence). With 0 bases clipped from V and 8 bases from J, the junction kept 7 bases outside the gene matches. CDR3 loop: CASSQEQGIVDEQFF. The CDR3, as DNA: TGTGCCAGCAGCCAAGAACAGGGGATAGTAGATGAGCAGTTCTTC.